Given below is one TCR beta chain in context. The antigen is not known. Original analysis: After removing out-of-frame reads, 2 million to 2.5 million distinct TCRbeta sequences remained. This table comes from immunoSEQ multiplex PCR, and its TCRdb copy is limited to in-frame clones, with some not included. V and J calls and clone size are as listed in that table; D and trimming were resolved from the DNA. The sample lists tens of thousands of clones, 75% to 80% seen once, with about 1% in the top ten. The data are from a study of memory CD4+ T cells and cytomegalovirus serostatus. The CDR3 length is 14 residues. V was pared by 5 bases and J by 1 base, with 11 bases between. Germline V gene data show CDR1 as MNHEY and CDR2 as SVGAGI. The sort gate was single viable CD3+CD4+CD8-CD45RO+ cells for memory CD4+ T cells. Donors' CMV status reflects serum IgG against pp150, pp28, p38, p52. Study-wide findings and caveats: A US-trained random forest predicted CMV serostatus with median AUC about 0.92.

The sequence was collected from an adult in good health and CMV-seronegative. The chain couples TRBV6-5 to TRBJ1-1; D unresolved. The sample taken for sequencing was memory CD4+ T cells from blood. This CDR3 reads CASSPSSTNTEAFF. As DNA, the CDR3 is TGTGCCAGCAGTCCCAGCAGCACGAACACTGAAGCTTTCTTT.